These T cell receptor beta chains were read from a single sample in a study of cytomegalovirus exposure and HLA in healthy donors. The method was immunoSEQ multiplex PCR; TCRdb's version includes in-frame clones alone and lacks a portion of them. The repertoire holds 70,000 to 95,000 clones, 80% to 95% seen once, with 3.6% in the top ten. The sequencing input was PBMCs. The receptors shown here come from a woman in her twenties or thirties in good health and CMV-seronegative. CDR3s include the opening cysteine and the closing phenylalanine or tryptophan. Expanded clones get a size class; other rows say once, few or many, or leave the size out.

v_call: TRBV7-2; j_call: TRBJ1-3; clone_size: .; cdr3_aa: CASSPYPGQFENTIYF
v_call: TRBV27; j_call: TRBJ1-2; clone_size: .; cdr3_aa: CASSPGTATSYGYTF
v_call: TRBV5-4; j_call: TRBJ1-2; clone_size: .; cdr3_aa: CASSAGTTNYGYTF
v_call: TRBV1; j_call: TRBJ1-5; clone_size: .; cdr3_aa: CTSSQDFPGQGPHSNQPQHF
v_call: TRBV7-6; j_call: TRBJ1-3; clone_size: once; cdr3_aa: CASSPGTDGNTIYF
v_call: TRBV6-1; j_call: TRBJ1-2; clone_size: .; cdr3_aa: CASSEGRIYGYTF
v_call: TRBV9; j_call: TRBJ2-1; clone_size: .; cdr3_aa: CASSVAHRDEQFF
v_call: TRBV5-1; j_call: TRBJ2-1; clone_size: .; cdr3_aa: CASSLGQGVYEQFF
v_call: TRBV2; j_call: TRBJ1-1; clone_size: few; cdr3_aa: CASMAGVRTEAFF
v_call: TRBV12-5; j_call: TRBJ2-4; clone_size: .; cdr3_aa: CASGLFQGPEVYF
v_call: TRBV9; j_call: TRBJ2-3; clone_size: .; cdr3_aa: CASSVDTSGGNTDTQYF